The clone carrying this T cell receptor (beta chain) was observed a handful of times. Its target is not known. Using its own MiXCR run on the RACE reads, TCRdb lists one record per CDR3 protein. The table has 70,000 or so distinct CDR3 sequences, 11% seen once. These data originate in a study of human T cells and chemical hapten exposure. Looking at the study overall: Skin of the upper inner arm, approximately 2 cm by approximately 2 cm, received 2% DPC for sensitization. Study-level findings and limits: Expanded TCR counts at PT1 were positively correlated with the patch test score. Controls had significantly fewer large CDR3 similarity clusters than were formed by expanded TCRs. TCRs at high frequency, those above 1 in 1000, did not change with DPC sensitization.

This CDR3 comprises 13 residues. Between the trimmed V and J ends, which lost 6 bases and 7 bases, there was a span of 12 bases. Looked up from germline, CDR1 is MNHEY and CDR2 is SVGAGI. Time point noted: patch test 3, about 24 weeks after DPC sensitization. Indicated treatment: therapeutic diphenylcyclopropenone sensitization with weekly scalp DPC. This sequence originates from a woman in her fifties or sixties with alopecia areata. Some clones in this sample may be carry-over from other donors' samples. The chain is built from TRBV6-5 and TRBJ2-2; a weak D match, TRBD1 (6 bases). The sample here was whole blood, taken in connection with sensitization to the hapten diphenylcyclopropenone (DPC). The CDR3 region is CASRFRGGGELFF. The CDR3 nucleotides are TGTGCCAGCAGATTCAGGGGTGGCGGGGAGCTGTTTTTT.